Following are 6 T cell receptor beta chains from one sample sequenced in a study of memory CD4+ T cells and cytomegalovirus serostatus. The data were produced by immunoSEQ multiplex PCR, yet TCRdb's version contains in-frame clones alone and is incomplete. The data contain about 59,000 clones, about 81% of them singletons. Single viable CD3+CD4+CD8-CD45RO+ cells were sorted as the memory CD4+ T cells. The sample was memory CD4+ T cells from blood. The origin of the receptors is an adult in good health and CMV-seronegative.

CDR3 sequence (DNA): TGCGCCAGCAGCCAAGAGAAGGCGGGATTAGGCGGCTACACCTTC. Amino acids: CASSQEKAGLGGYTF. The chain has TRBV4-3 and TRBJ1-2; D gene ambiguous. With 0 bases removed from V and 8 bases from J, the gap between germline ends came to 16 bases. The CDR3 spans 15 residues. The germline V gene encodes CDR1 LGHNA and CDR2 YSLEER.

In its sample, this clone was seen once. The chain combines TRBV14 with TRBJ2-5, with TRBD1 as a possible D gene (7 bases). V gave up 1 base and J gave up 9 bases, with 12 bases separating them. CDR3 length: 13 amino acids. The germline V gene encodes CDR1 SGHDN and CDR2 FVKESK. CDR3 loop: CASSQVDREAQYF. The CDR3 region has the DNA TGTGCCAGCAGCCAAGTCGACAGGGAGGCCCAGTACTTC. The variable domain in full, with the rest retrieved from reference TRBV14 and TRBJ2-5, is EAGVTQFPSHSVIEKGQTVTLRCDPISGHDNLYWYRRVMGKEIKFLLHFVKESKQDESGMPNNRFLAERTGGTYSTLKVQPAELEDSGVYFCASSQVDREAQYFGPGTRLLVL.

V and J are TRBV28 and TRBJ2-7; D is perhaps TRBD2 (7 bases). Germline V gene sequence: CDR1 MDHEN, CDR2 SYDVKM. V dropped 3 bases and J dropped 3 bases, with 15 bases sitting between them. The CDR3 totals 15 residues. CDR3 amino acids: CASSLKGGSIYEQYF. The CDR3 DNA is TGTGCCAGCAGTTTGAAGGGGGGGTCCATCTACGAGCAGTACTTC.

The CDR3 protein is CSVGGVDEQYF. The CDR3 bases are TGCAGCGTTGGGGGGGTGGACGAGCAGTACTTC. The rearrangement links TRBV29-1 to TRBJ2-7, with D possibly being TRBD2 (6 bases). The germline V gene encodes CDR1 SQVTM and CDR2 ANQGSEA. Trimming shortened V by 4 bases and J by 5 bases, and 9 bases separated the two germline ends. The CDR3 totals 11 residues.

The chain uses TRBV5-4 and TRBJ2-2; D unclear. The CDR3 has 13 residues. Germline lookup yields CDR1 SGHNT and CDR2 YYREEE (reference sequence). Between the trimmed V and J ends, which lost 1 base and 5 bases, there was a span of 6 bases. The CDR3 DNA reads TGTGCCAGCAGCTTGTCCCGGACCGGGGAGCTGTTTTTT. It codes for CASSLSRTGELFF.

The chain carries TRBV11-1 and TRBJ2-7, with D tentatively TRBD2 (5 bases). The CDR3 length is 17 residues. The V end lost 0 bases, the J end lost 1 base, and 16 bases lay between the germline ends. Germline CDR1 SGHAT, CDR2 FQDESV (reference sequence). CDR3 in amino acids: CASSLAPRRLVSYEQYF. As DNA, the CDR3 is TGTGCCAGCAGCTTAGCCCCCAGGAGGCTAGTATCCTACGAGCAGTACTTC.